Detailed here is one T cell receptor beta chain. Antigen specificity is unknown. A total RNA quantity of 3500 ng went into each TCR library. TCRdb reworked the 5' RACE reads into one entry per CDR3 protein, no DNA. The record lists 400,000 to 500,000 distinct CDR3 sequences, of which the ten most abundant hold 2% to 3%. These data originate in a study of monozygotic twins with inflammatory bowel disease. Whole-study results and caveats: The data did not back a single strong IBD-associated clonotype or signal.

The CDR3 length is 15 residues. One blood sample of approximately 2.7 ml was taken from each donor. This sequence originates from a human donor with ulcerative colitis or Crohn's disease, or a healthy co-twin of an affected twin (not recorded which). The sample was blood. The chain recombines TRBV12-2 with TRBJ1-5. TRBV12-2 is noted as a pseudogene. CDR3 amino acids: CASRLSPQGNQPQHF.